This entry lists 16 T cell receptor beta chains sequenced from one sample in a study of beta chain features in type 1 diabetes (dated by TCRdb to 2016 to 2019). Receptors were amplified or captured by the immunoSEQ multiplex PCR assay. The High Capacity cDNA Reverse Transcription Kit was used to reverse transcribe all of the isolated RNA, meaning that expressed TCRB transcripts were what got sequenced. Not all clones reach the TCRdb copy of this immuneACCESS table, which keeps in-frame sequences only. Checked studies attribute under half of the gap to unresolved V genes and leave the rest unexplained. The sample includes about 150,000 clones, with about 9.1% observed a single time. 2% to 3% of the sample belongs to the ten largest clones. Input material: central memory CD4+ T cells from blood. Every receptor here comes from a woman under 30 in good health.

A few counts support this clone. The chain combines TRBV5-1 with TRBJ2-1; perhaps TRBD2 as D (6 bases). Trimming took 0 bases from V and 5 from J, leaving 9 bases between them. The germline CDR1 and CDR2 sequences are SGHRS and YFSETQ. The CDR3 is 14 residues long. This chain's CDR3 is CASSLDPGDNEQFF. Here the CDR3 DNA reads TGCGCCAGCAGCTTGGATCCGGGGGACAATGAGCAGTTCTTC.

This clone occurred a few times. V gene TRBV6-1 combines with J gene TRBJ2-5, with 8 bases identical to TRBD1. The germline V gene has CDR1 MNHNS and CDR2 SASEGT. Trimming cost V 4 bases and J 11 bases; bases outside gene matches: 18. The CDR3 loop spans 16 amino acids. This chain's CDR3 is CASSALTGQAREGQYF. The DNA for the CDR3 is TGTGCCAGCAGTGCTCTGACGGGACAGGCCAGAGAGGGGCAGTACTTC.

The CDR3 spells CASSLGTSVDYNEQFF. The CDR3 DNA is TGTGCCAGCAGCTTAGGGACTAGCGTCGACTACAATGAGCAGTTCTTC. The gene calls are TRBV7-9 and TRBJ2-1, with TRBD2 matching over 9 bases. The CDR3 runs 16 residues. The V gene's germline CDR1 is SEHNR and CDR2 FQNEAQ (reference sequence). V dropped 1 base and J dropped 3; count of bases not matched to a gene: 4.

The sample holds a few counts of this clone. The chain recombines TRBV2 with TRBJ1-4; maybe TRBD1 (5 bases). The germline V and J ends were trimmed by 6 bases and 5 bases, with 16 bases remaining between them. CDR1 is SNHLY, CDR2 FYNNEI, per germline. This CDR3 is 15 amino acids long. The CDR3 coding sequence is TGTGCCAGCAGGTTCATTACAGGTGGCAATGAAAAACTGTTTTTT. This encodes CASRFITGGNEKLFF.

Ten or more counts support this clone. This sequence joins TRBV28 and TRBJ2-1, with TRBD2 identical over 11 bases. The CDR3 extends over 16 amino acids. Germline V gene data show CDR1 as MDHEN and CDR2 as SYDVKM. Losses at the gene ends were 7 bases for V and 8 bases for J; bases not matched to a gene: 13. The CDR3 nucleotides read TGTGCCAGCACTAGCGGGAGGACCCTTAATAGCTATGAGCAGTTCTTC. It translates to CASTSGRTLNSYEQFF.

The rearrangement uses TRBV10-3 and TRBJ2-1, with D maybe TRBD1 (5 bases). Trimming removed 3 bases at V and 0 bases at J, with 15 bases between. Germline assignment: CDR1 ENHRY and CDR2 SYGVKD. The CDR3 has 17 residues. In nucleotides, the CDR3 is TGTGCCATCAGTGACAGGGAAGGGCAGAGCTCCTACAATGAGCAGTTCTTC. Protein sequence: CAISDREGQSSYNEQFF.

V and J are TRBV4-1 and TRBJ1-1; no reliable D call. Germline loops: CDR1 MGHRA, CDR2 YSYEKL. The CDR3 sequence is 16 residues long. V dropped 0 bases and J dropped 3 bases, with 14 bases sitting between them. The CDR3, as DNA: TGCGCCAGCAGCCAAGATACCAGGCAGTCCTACACTGAAGCTTTCTTT. Translated: CASSQDTRQSYTEAFF.

This clone was found a few times. The chain has TRBV5-6 and TRBJ2-3; possible D gene TRBD1, 5 bases. CDR3 length: 15 amino acids. CDR1 SGHDT and CDR2 YYEEEE come from the germline V gene. V lost 1 base and J lost 3, with 12 bases in between. The CDR3 DNA reads TGTGCCAGCAGCTTGTTTCAGGGATGGACAGATACGCAGTATTTT. Residues: CASSLFQGWTDTQYF.

This clone was detected only a few times. The V call is TRBV7-3, the J call TRBJ2-5; D gene unclear. The V end lost 5 bases, the J end lost 2 bases, and 9 bases lay between the germline ends. CDR1 is SGHTA and CDR2 is FQGTGA in the germline V gene. The CDR3 spans 13 residues. The CDR3 reads CASSPSTQETQYF. The CDR3 nucleotides read TGTGCCAGCAGCCCCTCCACACAAGAGACCCAGTACTTC.

The gene calls are TRBV4-1 and TRBJ2-5; D is possibly TRBD1 (6 bases). Germline lookup yields CDR1 MGHRA and CDR2 YSYEKL. The CDR3 consists of 16 residues. Between the trimmed V and J ends, which lost 1 base and 4 bases, there was a span of 16 bases. CDR3 nucleotides: TGCGCCAGCAGCCAAGTGAGTACAGGGCGGAGAGAGACCCAGTACTTC. Protein product: CASSQVSTGRRETQYF.

This clone was seen more than once but under ten times. The same CDR3 is also encoded by other DNA sequences in this sample. The genes are TRBV5-1 and TRBJ1-2; maybe TRBD1 (6 bases). There are 12 residues in the CDR3. V shed 4 bases and J shed 5 bases, with 9 bases lying between them. CDR1 is SGHRS, CDR2 YFSETQ, per germline. CDR3 amino acids: CASSPGQYGYTF. The CDR3 nucleotides read TGCGCCAGCAGCCCCGGACAGTATGGCTACACCTTC. Full variable domain (outside the CDR3, taken from reference TRBV5-1 and TRBJ1-2): KAGVTQTPRYLIKTRGQQVTLSCSPISGHRSVSWYQQTPGQGLQFLFEYFSETQRNKGNFPGRFSGRQFSNSRSEMNVSTLELGDSALYLCASSPGQYGYTFGSGTRLTVV.

This clone was recorded a few times. The chain links TRBV5-1 to TRBJ2-7; 9 bases agree with TRBD2. Germline V gene data show CDR1 as SGHRS and CDR2 as YFSETQ. The CDR3 length is 13 residues. Unmatched junction bases numbered 4, after V lost 4 bases and J lost 5 bases. For the CDR3, the DNA is TGCGCCAGCAGCCCTGGGACTAGCAACGAGCAGTACTTC. Amino acid sequence: CASSPGTSNEQYF.

The chain combines TRBV7-2 with TRBJ2-7; maybe TRBD1 (5 bases). Between the trimmed V and J ends, which lost 3 bases and 6 bases, there was a span of 12 bases. The CDR3 runs 13 residues. Germline CDR1 SGHTA, CDR2 FQGNSA. This chain's CDR3 is CASSFTGTSEQYF. DNA of the CDR3: TGTGCCAGCAGCTTTACAGGAACATCCGAGCAGTACTTC.

CDR3: CASSLGASGRNEQFF. CDR3 coding DNA: TGTGCCAGCAGCCTTGGGGCTAGCGGGAGGAATGAGCAGTTCTTC. The rearrangement uses TRBV7-9 and TRBJ2-1; the match to TRBD2 covers 11 bases. CDR3 length: 15 amino acids. Germline-derived CDR1 and CDR2 are SEHNR and FQNEAQ (reference sequence). The trim removed 5 bases at V and 7 bases at J, leaving 7 bases unmatched.

The chain recombines TRBV18 with TRBJ1-5; D gene ambiguous. CDR3 length: 15 residues. V lost 3 bases and J lost 4, with 13 bases in between. Germline loops: CDR1 KGHSH, CDR2 LQKENI. CDR3 nucleotides: TGTGCCAGCTCACCGCCCGATACGAGGAATCAGCCCCAGCATTTT. This translates into CASSPPDTRNQPQHF.

This clone was detected only a few times. This chain connects TRBV6-6 to TRBJ2-7; 12 bases map to TRBD2. The V and J ends lost 7 bases and 6 bases, in that order; junction bases with no gene match: 10. This CDR3 has 15 residues. Looked up from germline, CDR1 is MNHNY and CDR2 is SVGAGI (reference sequence). In DNA, the CDR3 is TGTGCCAGCACCTCGACTAGCGGGAGATCCCTCGAGCAGTACTTC. Its translation is CASTSTSGRSLEQYF.